Listed below are T cell receptor beta chains from one sample, sequenced in a study of T cell responses to AZD1222 COVID-19 vaccine. TCRdb's table, derived via immunoSEQ multiplex PCR, lists solely in-frame clones and lacks some. This table holds 150,000 to 200,000 clones, around 86% found once. The sample was peripheral blood, taken on day 0 of MenACWY control vaccination. The source of these receptors is an adult in good health. Each CDR3 is given with its conserved first and last residue. Fields, in order: D gene, V gene, clone size, J gene, CDR3 DNA, CDR3 protein. A D gene is named only where the DNA matches it firmly. Only some rows state a clone size, as once, few, many or a class for expanded clones.

-	TRBV7-9	-	TRBJ1-3	TGTGCCAGCAGATCTCCTTCTGGAAACACCATATATTTT	CASRSPSGNTIYF
-	TRBV10-3	once	TRBJ1-2	TGTGCCATCAGTGTCAGGGATGATGGCTACACCTTC	CAISVRDDGYTF
TRBD1	TRBV5-4	-	TRBJ1-2	TGTGCCAGCAGCAAGCAGACTAGGGGGCCATTTGAGGGCTACACCTTC	CASSKQTRGPFEGYTF
TRBD2	TRBV9	few	TRBJ2-3	TGTGCCAGCAGCGTTGCGGGAGGGGTCACAGATACGCAGTATTTT	CASSVAGGVTDTQYF
-	TRBV29-1	-	TRBJ1-2	TGCAGCGCCCCGGACAGATTCTATGGCTACACCTTC	CSAPDRFYGYTF
TRBD2	TRBV3-1/TRBV3-2	-	TRBJ2-5	TGTGCCAGCAGCTTACGGACTAGCGGGAGGGTAGAGACCCAGTACTTC	CASSLRTSGRVETQYF
-	TRBV11-2	-	TRBJ2-7	TGTGCCAGCAGCAATAGCTCCTACGAGCAGTACTTC	CASSNSSYEQYF
TRBD2	TRBV18	-	TRBJ2-2	TGTGCCAGCTCAAGAGGAGCGGGGGCTAACACCGGGGAGCTGTTTTTT	CASSRGAGANTGELFF
-	TRBV29-1	-	TRBJ1-6	TGCAGCGTTGCTGCAGGATCCGACGCGAATTCACCCCTCCACTTT	CSVAAGSDANSPLHF
-	TRBV6-5	-	TRBJ2-2	TGTGCCAGCAGTTACTCGAACACCGGGGAGCTGTTTTTT	CASSYSNTGELFF
TRBD2	TRBV30	few	TRBJ2-2	TGTGCCTGGAGTAGTTTGGGACTAGCGACCGGGGAGCTGTTTTTT	CAWSSLGLATGELFF
-	TRBV19	few	TRBJ2-4	TGTGCCAGTAGTATACCGTCCAGCGGCAAAAACATTCAGTACTTC	CASSIPSSGKNIQYF
-	TRBV25-1	-	TRBJ2-7	TGTGCCAGCAGCCTCGACACCGCCTACGAGCAGTACTTC	CASSLDTAYEQYF
TRBD2	TRBV28	-	TRBJ2-4	TGTGCCAGCAGTGTAACTAGCGGGAGGGCCGGGGCCAAAAACATTCAGTACTTC	CASSVTSGRAGAKNIQYF
TRBD1	TRBV29-1	-	TRBJ2-1	TGCAGCGTTGAAGATTGGGACAGGATTTACGGTTACGATGAGCAGTTCTTC	CSVEDWDRIYGYDEQFF
-	TRBV7-3	-	TRBJ1-3	TGTGCCAGCAGCCCTGGGACGGGGGGCTCTGGAAACACCATATATTTT	CASSPGTGGSGNTIYF
-	TRBV2	-	TRBJ2-7	TGTGCCAGCGGGGCGAGGCTGGGCGAGCAGTACTTC	CASGARLGEQYF
-	TRBV5-1	-	TRBJ2-4	TGCGCCAGCAGCTACAGGAACATTCAGTACTTC	CASSYRNIQYF
-	TRBV5-4	-	TRBJ1-2	TGTGCCAGCAGCTTGGGAGGGTTTAACTATGGCTACACCTTC	CASSLGGFNYGYTF
TRBD2	TRBV3-1/TRBV3-2	few	TRBJ2-3	TGTGCCAGCAGCCAAGGCCTAGCGGGAGTAGTAAGCACAGATACGCAGTATTTT	CASSQGLAGVVSTDTQYF
-	TRBV7-9	-	TRBJ1-1	TGTGCCAGCAGCTATGGGGGAGAAGCTTTCTTT	CASSYGGEAFF
TRBD1	TRBV18	-	TRBJ2-3	TGTGCCAGCTCACCTACAGGGGGTCGAGATACGCAGTATTTT	CASSPTGGRDTQYF
-	TRBV2	-	TRBJ2-5	TGTGCCAGCAGTGTGGGCAGGCAAGAGACCCAGTACTTC	CASSVGRQETQYF
-	TRBV28	-	TRBJ2-3	TGTGCCAGCAGTTCCACCGGTCTCGGGGCCACAGATACGCAGTATTTT	CASSSTGLGATDTQYF
TRBD2	TRBV4-2	-	TRBJ2-5	TGTGCCAGCAGCCAGGATGGGAGCGGGGATAGGAGAGAGACCCAGTACTTC	CASSQDGSGDRRETQYF
-	TRBV7-9	few	TRBJ1-1	TGTGCCAGCAGCTTAATGCAGAACACTGAAGCTTTCTTT	CASSLMQNTEAFF
-	TRBV29-1	-	TRBJ2-1	TGCAGCGTTGAAGTGGATGGGACACACGAAGCTGAGCAGTTCTTC	CSVEVDGTHEAEQFF
-	TRBV28	-	TRBJ2-3	TGTGCCAGCAGCCCTTCCGGGACCACAGATACGCAGTATTTT	CASSPSGTTDTQYF
TRBD1	TRBV30	-	TRBJ1-3	TGTGCCTGGGGTCAAGGACAGGGGGCAGGAAACACCATATATTTT	CAWGQGQGAGNTIYF
TRBD1	TRBV18	-	TRBJ2-7	TGTGCCAGCTCCTACCCGGGACAGGACGAGCAGTACTTC	CASSYPGQDEQYF
TRBD2	TRBV28	-	TRBJ2-1	TGTGCCAGCAGTTCGGGGACTAGCGGGAACAATGAGCAGTTCTTC	CASSSGTSGNNEQFF
TRBD2	TRBV4-2	-	TRBJ2-3	TGTGCCAGCAGCCAACCGGGGAGCGGGGGGAGGACAGATACGCAGTATTTT	CASSQPGSGGRTDTQYF
TRBD2	TRBV15	-	TRBJ2-3	TGTGCCACCAGCGGCAGGACTAGCGGGACTTCAGATACGCAGTATTTT	CATSGRTSGTSDTQYF
TRBD2	TRBV19	-	TRBJ2-7	TGTGCCAGTCGTCGGGAGGGGACGGGAAGCTCCTACGAGCAGTACTTC	CASRREGTGSSYEQYF
TRBD2	TRBV4-2	-	TRBJ2-1	TGTGCCAGCGAAGGGGCGGGCGGGAGTGGTGGCGATGAGCAGTTCTTC	CASEGAGGSGGDEQFF
TRBD2	TRBV3-1/TRBV3-2	-	TRBJ2-3	TGTGCCAGCAGTCGGGACTATACAGATACGCAGTATTTT	CASSRDYTDTQYF
-	TRBV5-1	-	TRBJ2-3	TGCGCCAGCAGCTTGGGACTAGTAATCGGAGATACGCAGTATTTT	CASSLGLVIGDTQYF
TRBD1	TRBV29-1	-	TRBJ1-2	TGCAGCGTTGAGGACAGGAATGGCTACACCTTC	CSVEDRNGYTF
-	TRBV7-2	-	TRBJ1-3	TGTGCCAGCAGACCCTCCGGACCTACAAACACCATATATTTT	CASRPSGPTNTIYF
-	TRBV19	-	TRBJ2-2	TGTGCCAGTCGACCAAGTCGTATAGCGTCCGGGGAGCTGTTTTTT	CASRPSRIASGELFF
-	TRBV27	-	TRBJ2-7	TGTGCCAGCAGTTTGGCGGGGACCTCCTACGAGCAGTACTTC	CASSLAGTSYEQYF
TRBD2	TRBV5-1	-	TRBJ2-1	TGCGCCAGCAGACCCACGGGACTAGCCTTCAATGAGCAGTTCTTC	CASRPTGLAFNEQFF
TRBD1	TRBV28	-	TRBJ1-5	TGTGCCAGCAGTTTAACAGGGGTACTACGGCAGCCCCAGCATTTT	CASSLTGVLRQPQHF
-	TRBV10-3	-	TRBJ1-1	TGTGCCATCAGTGCTTGGGAGGTGGGGGGTTACACTGAAGCTTTCTTT	CAISAWEVGGYTEAFF
TRBD2	TRBV7-3	-	TRBJ2-5	TGTGCCAGCAGCCGAAATCAAGCGGGAAACCAAGAGACCCAGTACTTC	CASSRNQAGNQETQYF
-	TRBV10-3	once	TRBJ1-3	TGTGCCATCAGGGACGAGACTGGAAACACCATATATTTT	CAIRDETGNTIYF
-	TRBV5-1	-	TRBJ2-5	TGCGCCAGCAGGGACGGGGCCCAAGAGACCCAGTACTTC	CASRDGAQETQYF
TRBD2	TRBV3-1/TRBV3-2	once	TRBJ2-7	TGTGCCAGCAGACCTAGCGGGAGCTCCTACGAGCAGTACTTC	CASRPSGSSYEQYF
-	TRBV7-9	-	TRBJ1-6	TGTGCCAGCAGCACCCACGGTGGGAGCTCCTATAATTCACCCCTCCACTTT	CASSTHGGSSYNSPLHF
-	TRBV30	-	TRBJ1-1	TGTGCCTGGAGTGTCTCCAGCCTGAACACTGAAGCTTTCTTT	CAWSVSSLNTEAFF
-	TRBV5-1	-	TRBJ1-1	TGCGCCAGCAGCCCGATCGCCGAGATGAACACTGAAGCTTTCTTT	CASSPIAEMNTEAFF
-	TRBV29-1	-	TRBJ2-7	TGCAGCGTAGCGAGCTCCTACGAGCAGTACTTC	CSVASSYEQYF
TRBD1	TRBV9	once	TRBJ1-4	TGTGCCAGCAGCGTAGGAGACAGGGGAAATGAAAAACTGTTTTTT	CASSVGDRGNEKLFF
-	TRBV11-2	-	TRBJ1-1	TGTGCCAGCAGCCCCCGGCATGGAGGATCTGAAGCTTTCTTT	CASSPRHGGSEAFF